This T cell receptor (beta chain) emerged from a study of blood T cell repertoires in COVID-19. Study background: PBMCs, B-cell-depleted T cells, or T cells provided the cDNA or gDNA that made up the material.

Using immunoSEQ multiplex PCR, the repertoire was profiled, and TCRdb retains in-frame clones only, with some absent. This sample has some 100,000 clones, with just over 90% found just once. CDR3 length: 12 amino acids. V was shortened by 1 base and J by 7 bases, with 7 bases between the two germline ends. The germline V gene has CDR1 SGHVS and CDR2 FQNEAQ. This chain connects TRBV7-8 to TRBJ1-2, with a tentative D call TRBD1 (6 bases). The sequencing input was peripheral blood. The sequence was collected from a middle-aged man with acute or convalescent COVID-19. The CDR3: CASSLDRAGYTF. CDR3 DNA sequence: TGTGCCAGCAGCTTAGACAGGGCTGGCTACACCTTC.